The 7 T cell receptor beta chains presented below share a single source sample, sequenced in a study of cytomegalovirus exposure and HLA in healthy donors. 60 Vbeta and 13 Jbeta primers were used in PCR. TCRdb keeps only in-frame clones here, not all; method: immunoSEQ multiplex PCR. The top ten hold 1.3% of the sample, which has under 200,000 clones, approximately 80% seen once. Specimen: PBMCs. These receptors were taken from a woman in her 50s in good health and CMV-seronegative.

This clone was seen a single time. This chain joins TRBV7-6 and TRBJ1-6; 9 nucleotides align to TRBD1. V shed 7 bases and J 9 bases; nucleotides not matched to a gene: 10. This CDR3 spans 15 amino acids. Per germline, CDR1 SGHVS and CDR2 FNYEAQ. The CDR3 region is CASKTRDRATSPLHF. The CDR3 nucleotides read TGTGCCAGCAAGACCCGGGACAGGGCCACTTCACCCCTCCACTTT.

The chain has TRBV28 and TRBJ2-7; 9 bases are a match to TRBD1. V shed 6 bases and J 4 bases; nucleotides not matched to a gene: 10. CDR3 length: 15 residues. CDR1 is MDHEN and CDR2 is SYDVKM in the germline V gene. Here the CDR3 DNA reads TGTGCCAGCAGGACCGCCGGGACAGGGACTTACGAGCAGTACTTC. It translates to CASRTAGTGTYEQYF. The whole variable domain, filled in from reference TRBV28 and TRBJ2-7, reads DVKVTQSSRYLVKRTGEKVFLECVQDMDHENMFWYRQDPGLGLRLIYFSYDVKMKEKGDIPEGYSVSREKKERFSLILESASTNQTSMYLCASRTAGTGTYEQYFGPGTRLTVT.

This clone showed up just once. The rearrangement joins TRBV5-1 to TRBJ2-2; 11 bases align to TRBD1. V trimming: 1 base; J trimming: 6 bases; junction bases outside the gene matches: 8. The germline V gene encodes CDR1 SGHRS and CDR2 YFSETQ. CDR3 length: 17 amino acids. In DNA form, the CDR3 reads TGCGCCAGCAGCTTGTCAGGACAGGGGGCGGAATCCGGGGAGCTGTTTTTT. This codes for CASSLSGQGAESGELFF.

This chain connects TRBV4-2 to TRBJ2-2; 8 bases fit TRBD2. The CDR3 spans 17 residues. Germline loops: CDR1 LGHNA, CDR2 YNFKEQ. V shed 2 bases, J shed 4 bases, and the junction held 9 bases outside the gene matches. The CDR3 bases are TGTGCCAGCAGCCAAAGGCGGGCTAGCGGGCCCACCGGGGAGCTGTTTTTT. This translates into CASSQRRASGPTGELFF.

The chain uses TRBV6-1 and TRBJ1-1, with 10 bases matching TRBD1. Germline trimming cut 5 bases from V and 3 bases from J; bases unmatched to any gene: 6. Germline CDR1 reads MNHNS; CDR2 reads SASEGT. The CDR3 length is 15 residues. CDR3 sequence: CASSTLTGGYTEAFF. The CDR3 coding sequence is TGTGCCAGCAGTACACTGACAGGGGGCTACACTGAAGCTTTCTTT.

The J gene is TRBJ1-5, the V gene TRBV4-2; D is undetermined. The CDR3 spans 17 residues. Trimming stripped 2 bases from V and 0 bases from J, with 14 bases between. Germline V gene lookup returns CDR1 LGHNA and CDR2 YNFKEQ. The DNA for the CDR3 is TGTGCCAGCAGCCAAAGGAGAGGAGGTGATAGCAATCAGCCCCAGCATTTT. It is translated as CASSQRRGGDSNQPQHF.

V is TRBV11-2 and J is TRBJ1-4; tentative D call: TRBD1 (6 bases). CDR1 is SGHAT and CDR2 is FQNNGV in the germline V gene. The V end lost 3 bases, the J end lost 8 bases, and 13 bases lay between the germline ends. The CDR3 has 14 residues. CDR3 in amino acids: CASSLGAQGEKLFF. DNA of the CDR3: TGTGCCAGCAGCTTGGGGGCCCAGGGGGAAAAACTGTTTTTT.